This TCR beta chain was sequenced for a study of shared clonotypes between healthy human individuals. The study, taken as a whole, reports: Generally, naive subsets (rather than memory subsets) showed larger estimated richness.

Per the original data handling: ImmunoSEQ output held junction-only sequences without quality scores, so filtering differed. Data came from immunoSEQ multiplex PCR; TCRdb stores just in-frame clones and leaves some out. That table gives V, J and clone size, and the DNA gave D and trimming. The sample has about 2.4 million clones; 90% to 95% are singletons. A word on this clone: Its matching antigen is unknown.

CDR1 MNHEY and CDR2 SVGAGI come from the germline V gene. V was clipped by 5 bases and J by 4 bases; unmatched bases: 8. The length of the CDR3 is 14 residues. J is TRBJ2-7 and V is TRBV6-5, with 7 bases fitting TRBD1. Sequencing input: naive CD4+ T cells from PBMCs. Subset indicated: CD45RA+ positively selected. The TCR was taken from a man younger than 30 in good health. Some clones in this sample may be carry-over from other donors' samples. CDR3 protein: CASSGPGQTYEQYF. As DNA, the CDR3 is TGTGCCAGCAGTGGACCGGGACAGACTTACGAGCAGTACTTC.